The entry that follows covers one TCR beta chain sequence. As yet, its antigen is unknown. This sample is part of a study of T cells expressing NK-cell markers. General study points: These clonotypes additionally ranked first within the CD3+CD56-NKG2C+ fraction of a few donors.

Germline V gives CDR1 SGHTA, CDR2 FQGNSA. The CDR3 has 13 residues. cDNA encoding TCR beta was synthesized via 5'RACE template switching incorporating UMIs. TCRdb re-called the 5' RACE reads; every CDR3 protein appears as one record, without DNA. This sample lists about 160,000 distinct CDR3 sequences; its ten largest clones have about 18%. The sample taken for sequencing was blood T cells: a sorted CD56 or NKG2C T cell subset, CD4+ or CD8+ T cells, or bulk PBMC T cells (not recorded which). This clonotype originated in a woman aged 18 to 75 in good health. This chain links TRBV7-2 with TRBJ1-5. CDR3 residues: CASSFQLSQPQHF. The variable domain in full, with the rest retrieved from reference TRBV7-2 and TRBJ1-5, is GAGVSQSPSNKVTEKGKDVELRCDPISGHTALYWYRQSLGQGLEFLIYFQGNSAPDKSGLPSDRFSAERTGGSVSTLTIQRTQQEDSAVYLCASSFQLSQPQHFGDGTRLSIL.